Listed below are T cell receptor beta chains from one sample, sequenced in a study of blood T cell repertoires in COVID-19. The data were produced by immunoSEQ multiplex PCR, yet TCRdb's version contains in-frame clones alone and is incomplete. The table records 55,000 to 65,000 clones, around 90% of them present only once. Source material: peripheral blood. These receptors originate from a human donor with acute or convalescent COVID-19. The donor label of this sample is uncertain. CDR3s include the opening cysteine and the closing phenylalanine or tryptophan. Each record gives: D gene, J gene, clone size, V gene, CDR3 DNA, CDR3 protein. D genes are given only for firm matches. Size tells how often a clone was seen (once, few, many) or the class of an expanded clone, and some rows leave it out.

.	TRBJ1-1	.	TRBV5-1	TGCGCCAGCAGCTTGGGGGTGGCTGGAGGGACTGAAGCTTTCTTT	CASSLGVAGGTEAFF
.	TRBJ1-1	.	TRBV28	TGTGCCAGCAGTCCCCCGACGGGCCGGGGGACTGAAGCTTTCTTT	CASSPPTGRGTEAFF
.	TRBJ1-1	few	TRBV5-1	TGCGCCAGCAGTTGGGGCCGCTCGAACACTGAAGCTTTCTTT	CASSWGRSNTEAFF
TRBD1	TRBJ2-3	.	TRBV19	TGTGCCAGTAGTATTGTCGCACAGGGGCCCTTCACAGATACGCAGTATTTT	CASSIVAQGPFTDTQYF
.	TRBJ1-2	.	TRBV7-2	TGTGCCAGCAGCTTAGAACGTGCACTAGGCTACACCTTC	CASSLERALGYTF
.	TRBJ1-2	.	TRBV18	TGTGCCAGCTCACTGGAGACAGGCGGAGGTGGTGGCTACACCTTC	CASSLETGGGGGYTF
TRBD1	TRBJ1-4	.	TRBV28	TGTGCCAGCAGTTTTCCGGGACAGGGGGCGCGGTTGGGTGAAAAACTGTTTTTT	CASSFPGQGARLGEKLFF
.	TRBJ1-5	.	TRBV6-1	TGTGCCAGCAGTGACAGGGGTCAGCCCCAGCATTTT	CASSDRGQPQHF
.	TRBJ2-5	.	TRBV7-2	TGTGCCAGCAGCTTTAGATCGCGGGGAGAGACCCAGTACTTC	CASSFRSRGETQYF
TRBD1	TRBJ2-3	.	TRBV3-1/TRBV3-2	TGTGCCAGCAGCCAAGAAAGGGGGCCAACAGATACGCAGTATTTT	CASSQERGPTDTQYF
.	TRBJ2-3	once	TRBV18	TGTGCCAGCTCACCACCGGGGCAGGGTGGAACAGATACGCAGTATTTT	CASSPPGQGGTDTQYF
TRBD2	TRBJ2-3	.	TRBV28	TGTGCCAGCAGTCCCAGCGGGAGGGGAGATACGCAGTATTTT	CASSPSGRGDTQYF
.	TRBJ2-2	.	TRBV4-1	TGCGCCAGCAGCCAAGATACGGAGGCGGTCGGGGAGCTGTTTTTT	CASSQDTEAVGELFF
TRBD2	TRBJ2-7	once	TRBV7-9	TGTGCCAGCATGTCAGCGGGGAACTACGAGCAGTACTTC	CASMSAGNYEQYF
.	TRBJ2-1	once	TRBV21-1	TGTGCTGGCATCCAGCGATACAATGAGCAGTTCTTC	CAGIQRYNEQFF
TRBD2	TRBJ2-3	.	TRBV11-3	TGTGCCAGCAGCTTAGATCGTGGGACTAGCGGTCCTTCAGGGGGTACGCAGTATTTT	CASSLDRGTSGPSGGTQYF
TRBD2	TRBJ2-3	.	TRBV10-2	TGCGCCAGCAGTTCCCAGCGGGGGGCAGGAGATACGCAGTATTTT	CASSSQRGAGDTQYF
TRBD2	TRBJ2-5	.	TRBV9	TGTGCCAGCAGCGTAGAGCGGGGGGGACAAGAGACCCAGTACTTC	CASSVERGGQETQYF
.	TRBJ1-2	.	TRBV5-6	TGTGCCAGCAGCTTGAACAAGAACTATGGCTACACCTTC	CASSLNKNYGYTF
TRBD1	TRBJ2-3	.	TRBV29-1	TGCAGCGGCACAGGGGATCTCACAGATACGCAGTATTTT	CSGTGDLTDTQYF
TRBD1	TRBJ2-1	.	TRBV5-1	TGCGCCAGCAGCCCGAACGGACAGGGGTTCTACAATGAGCAGTTCTTC	CASSPNGQGFYNEQFF
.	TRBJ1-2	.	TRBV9	TGTGCCAGCAGCGTTGGACAGAACTATGGCTACACCTTC	CASSVGQNYGYTF
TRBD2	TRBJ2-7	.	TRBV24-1	TGTGCCACCAGTGATGTCGGGACTAGCGGGAGCGGCTACGAGCAGTACTTC	CATSDVGTSGSGYEQYF
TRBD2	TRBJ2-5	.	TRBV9	TGTGCCAGCAGCGCCCGACTAGCCAACCAAGAGACCCAGTACTTC	CASSARLANQETQYF
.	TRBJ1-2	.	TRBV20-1	TGCAGTGCTAGTAACGCACGGGGAGGTAACTATGGCTACACCTTC	CSASNARGGNYGYTF
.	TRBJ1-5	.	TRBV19	TGTGCCAGTAGCGACAGCACCCCTAATCAGCCCCAGCATTTT	CASSDSTPNQPQHF
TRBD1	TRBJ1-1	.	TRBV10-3	TGTGCCATCAGTAGTACCGGACAGGGGCGGACTGAAGCTTTCTTT	CAISSTGQGRTEAFF
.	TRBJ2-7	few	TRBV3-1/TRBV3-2	TGTGCCAGCAGCCAAGAATGGGACAACTACGAGCAGTACTTC	CASSQEWDNYEQYF
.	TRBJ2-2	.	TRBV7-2	TGTGCCAGCAGCTTATTAGAGCGGGGGGAGCTGTTTTTT	CASSLLERGELFF
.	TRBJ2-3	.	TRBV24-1	TGTGCCACCAGTGATCGGCAAAGCGGGCGCGATACGCAGTATTTT	CATSDRQSGRDTQYF
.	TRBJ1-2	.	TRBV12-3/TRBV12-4	TGTGCCAGCAGTTTTTTGGGCCATGGCTACACCTTC	CASSFLGHGYTF
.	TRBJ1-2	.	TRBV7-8	TGTGCCAGCAGCCCCCGAAACTCTGGCTACACCTTC	CASSPRNSGYTF
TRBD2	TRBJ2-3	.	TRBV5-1	TGCGCCAGCAGCTTGGGTACTAGCGGGGGGTCCTTCTTTGCCACAGATACGCAGTATTTT	CASSLGTSGGSFFATDTQYF
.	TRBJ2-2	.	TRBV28	TGTGCCAGCAGTTTATGGAGCACCGGGGAGCTGTTTTTT	CASSLWSTGELFF
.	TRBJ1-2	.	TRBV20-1	TGCAGTGCTAAAAGGGGCTATGGCTACACCTTC	CSAKRGYGYTF
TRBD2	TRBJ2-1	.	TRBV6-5	TGTGCCAGCAGATTCGGGCTAGCGGGGGTCCATGAGCAGTTCTTC	CASRFGLAGVHEQFF
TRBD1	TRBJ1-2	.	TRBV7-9	TGTGCCAGCATAAAACAGGGGGGCTCTAACTATGGCTACACCTTC	CASIKQGGSNYGYTF